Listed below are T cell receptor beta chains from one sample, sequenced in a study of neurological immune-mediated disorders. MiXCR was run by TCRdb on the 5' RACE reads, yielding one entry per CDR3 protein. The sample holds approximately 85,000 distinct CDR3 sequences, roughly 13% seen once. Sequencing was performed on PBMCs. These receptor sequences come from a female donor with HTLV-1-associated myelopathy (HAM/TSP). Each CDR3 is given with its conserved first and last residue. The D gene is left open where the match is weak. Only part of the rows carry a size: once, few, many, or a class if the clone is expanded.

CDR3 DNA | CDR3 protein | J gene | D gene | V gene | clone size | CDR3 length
TGTGCCAGCAGCCTTTGGACAGGGGGCGTTTGGGATGAGCAGTTCTTC | CASSLWTGGVWDEQFF | TRBJ2-1 | TRBD1 | TRBV5-6 | many | 16
TGTGCCACCAACCCGGACAGTAATTCACCCCTCCACTTT | CATNPDSNSPLHF | TRBJ1-6 | - | TRBV15 | few | 13
TGTGCCATCAGACCCGGACAGGCCCAAGAGACCCAGTACTTC | CAIRPGQAQETQYF | TRBJ2-5 | TRBD1 | TRBV10-3 | many | 14
TGCGCCAGCAGCTCCGGGACAGGCCCCTACGAGCAGTACTTC | CASSSGTGPYEQYF | TRBJ2-7 | TRBD1 | TRBV5-1 | many | 14
TGTGCCAGCAGCCTCGGACAGGGAGGCGCTGAAGCTTTCTTT | CASSLGQGGAEAFF | TRBJ1-1 | TRBD1 | TRBV6-2/TRBV6-3 | many | 14
TGTGCCAGAGGGGGAAGCAATCAGCCCCAGCATTTT | CARGGSNQPQHF | TRBJ1-5 | - | TRBV6-2/TRBV6-3 | many | 12
TGTGCCATCAGCAGGGGGGGCCAGGAAGATACGCAGTATTTT | CAISRGGQEDTQYF | TRBJ2-3 | - | TRBV10-3 | many | 14
TGTGCCATCAGTGGGCAGGGGGAGACCCAGTACTTC | CAISGQGETQYF | TRBJ2-5 | - | TRBV10-3 | medium-sized | 12
TGCAGTGCTAGCATAGGGACTAGCGGCCGGGAGACCCAGTACTTC | CSASIGTSGRETQYF | TRBJ2-5 | TRBD2 | TRBV20-1 | many | 15
TGTGCCAGCCGACTAGCGTCCTACAATGAGCAGTTCTTC | CASRLASYNEQFF | TRBJ2-1 | TRBD2 | TRBV6-1 | many | 13
TGTGCCAGCTGGGATGGGGGGTCAGTGGGGTATGGCTACACCTTC | CASWDGGSVGYGYTF | TRBJ1-2 | - | TRBV27 | many | 15
TGTGCCAGCAGCTTAGCCGACAGGGTAGGCTCCTACGAGCAGTACTTC | CASSLADRVGSYEQYF | TRBJ2-7 | TRBD1 | TRBV7-2 | many | 16
TGCGCCAGCAGCTCCGGGACTAGCGGGGGGGCCGGCACAGATACGCAGTATTTT | CASSSGTSGGAGTDTQYF | TRBJ2-3 | TRBD2 | TRBV5-1 | many | 18
TGTGCCAGCTCACCAGACAGCGGTGGGGAAAAACTGTTTTTT | CASSPDSGGEKLFF | TRBJ1-4 | - | TRBV18 | many | 14
TGTGCCACGACACAGGGGACTGGAAACACCATATATTTT | CATTQGTGNTIYF | TRBJ1-3 | TRBD1 | TRBV3-1 | - | 13
TGCGCCAGCAGCCAAACGGACGGAATGTATGGCTACACCTTC | CASSQTDGMYGYTF | TRBJ1-2 | - | TRBV5-1 | many | 14
TGTGCCAGCAGTTTTGAGGGGTACCCTTCAGAGACCCAGTACTTC | CASSFEGYPSETQYF | TRBJ2-5 | - | TRBV6-5 | few | 15